This T cell receptor beta chain comes out of a study of blood T cell repertoires in COVID-19. Background on the study: There were acute and convalescent COVID-19 samples, and they came from the United States, Italy and Spain. T cells, B-cell-depleted T cells, or PBMCs supplied cDNA or gDNA.

Trimming took 3 bases from V and 3 from J; bases not matched to a gene: 10. Germline CDR1 and CDR2: SGHAT and FQNNGV. The CDR3 has 16 residues. Authors' data handling: By means of reference gene primer amplification, nucleated cell counts were estimated. Clones were read by immunoSEQ multiplex PCR, and TCRdb kept only the in-frame ones, dropping some. That table is the source of V, J and clone size, and D and trimming were worked out from the DNA. Of some 120,000 clones listed, 84% are singletons. J is TRBJ2-5 and V is TRBV11-2, with 7 bases identical to TRBD2. Sequencing was performed on peripheral blood. The clonotype was recovered from a woman aged 55-75 years with acute or convalescent COVID-19. For the CDR3, the DNA is TGTGCCAGCAGCTTTGGTCATGACGGGGGGAAAGAGACCCAGTACTTC. This translates into CASSFGHDGGKETQYF.